The 15 T cell receptor beta chains below all came from one sample that was sequenced in a study of cytomegalovirus exposure and HLA in healthy donors. The PCR made use of 60 Vbeta and 13 Jbeta primers. The method was immunoSEQ multiplex PCR; TCRdb's version includes in-frame clones alone and lacks a portion of them. The data show about 140,000 clones, roughly 86% seen once. The specimen sequenced was PBMCs. Receptor source: a man younger than 35 in good health and CMV-seropositive.

The chain recombines TRBV19 with TRBJ1-5, with TRBD1 matching over 9 bases. This CDR3 contains 18 residues. V was clipped by 6 bases and J by 0 bases; unmatched bases: 12. Germline assignment: CDR1 LNHDA and CDR2 SQIVND (reference sequence). The CDR3 DNA reads TGTGCCAGTAGGTCGACAGGGGGGTCGGCCTATAGCAATCAGCCCCAGCATTTT. Amino acid sequence: CASRSTGGSAYSNQPQHF.

CDR3 nucleotide sequence: TGTGCCAGCAGTTACGGGACTAGCGGGTTCTCCTACGAGCAGTACTTC. As protein: CASSYGTSGFSYEQYF. The gene calls are TRBV6-5 and TRBJ2-7; 12 bases align to TRBD2. The CDR3 spans 16 residues. Germline lookup yields CDR1 MNHEY and CDR2 SVGAGI. Germline trimming cut 2 bases from V and 0 bases from J; bases unmatched to any gene: 2.

The rearrangement joins TRBV28 to TRBJ1-1; possibly TRBD1 for D (6 bases). The CDR3 consists of 13 residues. Germline lookup yields CDR1 MDHEN and CDR2 SYDVKM. V shed 6 bases and J shed 11 bases, with 19 bases lying between them. CDR3 in amino acids: CASRPRQARWAFF. CDR3 bases: TGTGCCAGCAGACCACGACAGGCTAGATGGGCTTTCTTT.

The genes are TRBV4-1 and TRBJ1-1; TRBD1 agrees at 8 bases. V lost 2 bases and J lost 5; bases outside the gene matches: 19. Germline V gene data show CDR1 as MGHRA and CDR2 as YSYEKL. This CDR3 comprises 19 residues. This chain's CDR3 is CASSQLMGRGRNWSTEAFF. In nucleotides, the CDR3 is TGCGCCAGCAGCCAACTGATGGGCAGGGGGCGAAATTGGTCAACTGAAGCTTTCTTT.

This clone was counted a few times. CDR3 protein: CASSMRDSRPYEQYF. CDR3 DNA sequence: TGTGCCAGTAGTATGAGGGACAGTCGGCCCTACGAGCAGTACTTC. The chain recombines TRBV19 with TRBJ2-7; 7 nucleotides match TRBD1. Germline CDR1 reads LNHDA; CDR2 reads SQIVND (reference sequence). V gave up 3 bases and J gave up 2 bases; unmatched junction bases: 7. This CDR3 is 15 amino acids long. Full variable domain (outside the CDR3, taken from reference TRBV19 and TRBJ2-7): DGGITQSPKYLFRKEGQNVTLSCEQNLNHDAMYWYRQDPGQGLRLIYYSQIVNDFQKGDIAEGYSVSREKKESFPLTVTSAQKNPTAFYLCASSMRDSRPYEQYFGPGTRLTVT.

This clone was counted once. The chain joins TRBV5-1 to TRBJ2-1; maybe TRBD1 (5 bases). With 2 bases removed from V and 6 bases from J, the gap between germline ends came to 6 bases. The CDR3 loop spans 12 amino acids. Germline CDR1 SGHRS, CDR2 YFSETQ. CDR3 DNA: TGCGCCAGCAGCTTAGGGGTCAATGAGCAGTTCTTC. Encoded protein: CASSLGVNEQFF. The full variable domain, in which reference TRBV5-1 and TRBJ2-1 provide the parts outside the CDR3, is KAGVTQTPRYLIKTRGQQVTLSCSPISGHRSVSWYQQTPGQGLQFLFEYFSETQRNKGNFPGRFSGRQFSNSRSEMNVSTLELGDSALYLCASSLGVNEQFFGPGTRLTVL.

The chain joins TRBV4-1 to TRBJ1-2, with D tentatively TRBD1 (5 bases). There are 14 residues in the CDR3. Deletions cut 8 bases from V and 2 bases from J, with 15 bases between. CDR1 is MGHRA and CDR2 is YSYEKL in the germline V gene. CDR3 protein: CASSPGGGNYGYTF. CDR3 nucleotides: TGCGCCAGCTCCCCGGGGGGGGGAAACTATGGCTACACCTTC.

There are a few counts of this clone. The rearrangement uses TRBV7-3 and TRBJ2-5, with 8 bases aligning to TRBD2. The length of the CDR3 is 13 residues. V lost 8 bases, J lost 3 bases, and 5 bases stayed unmatched. Germline values: CDR1 SGHTA, CDR2 FQGTGA. In DNA, the CDR3 is TGTGCCAGCTCCCCCGGGAGGGAAGAGACCCAGTACTTC. It translates to CASSPGREETQYF.

The chain carries TRBV4-2 and TRBJ2-1; 8 bases map to TRBD2. Germline CDR1 LGHNA, CDR2 YNFKEQ. The junction had 15 bases not matched to a gene; V was cut back by 0 bases and J by 8 bases. The CDR3 covers 18 residues. The CDR3 region is CASSQDRTSGGPFDEQFF. The CDR3 coding sequence is TGTGCCAGCAGCCAAGATCGAACTAGCGGAGGCCCCTTCGATGAGCAGTTCTTC.

The CDR3 region is CASIGTGAQETQYF. CDR3 in DNA: TGTGCCAGCATAGGGACAGGGGCACAAGAGACCCAGTACTTC. This rearrangement joins TRBV2 to TRBJ2-5; 10 bases line up with TRBD1. The junction had 4 bases not matched to a gene; V was cut back by 7 bases and J by 2 bases. The CDR3 is 14 amino acids. Germline values: CDR1 SNHLY, CDR2 FYNNEI.

J is TRBJ1-2 and V is TRBV19; TRBD1 is a possible D gene (6 bases). This CDR3 has 15 amino acids. Trimming pared 5 bases from V and 4 bases from J, leaving 17 bases between. From germline, CDR1 is LNHDA and CDR2 SQIVND (reference sequence). Here the CDR3 DNA reads TGTGCCAGTAGTCCAATACAGGGTTTCGGCTATGGCTACACCTTC. It encodes CASSPIQGFGYGYTF.

This clone was recorded only once. The rearrangement uses TRBV5-1 and TRBJ2-5; D is possibly TRBD2 (5 bases). The CDR3 extends over 13 amino acids. V was pared by 2 bases and J by 5 bases, with 10 bases between. Per germline, CDR1 SGHRS and CDR2 YFSETQ. The CDR3 protein is CASSLEGRETQYF. CDR3 nucleotide sequence: TGCGCCAGCAGCTTAGAGGGAAGGGAGACCCAGTACTTC.

V and J are TRBV6-5 and TRBJ1-5; 8 bases line up with TRBD1. Germline V gives CDR1 MNHEY, CDR2 SVGAGI. The CDR3 extends over 15 amino acids. Trimming removed 2 bases from V and 9 bases from J; junction bases left unmatched: 9. This CDR3 reads CASSYRGQAGWPQHF. DNA of the CDR3: TGTGCCAGCAGTTACCGGGGACAGGCAGGATGGCCCCAGCATTTT.

As regards this clone: The same CDR3 can be traced to other DNA sequences in this sample. This chain connects TRBV12-5 to TRBJ2-1; 9 bases align to TRBD2. Germline V gene data show CDR1 as LGHNT and CDR2 as FRNRAP. Losses at the gene ends were 6 bases for V and 5 bases for J; bases not matched to a gene: 8. The CDR3 consists of 15 residues. This CDR3 is CASGSLAGGNNEQFF. The CDR3 bases are TGTGCTAGTGGCTCCCTTGCGGGGGGGAACAATGAGCAGTTCTTC.

The rearrangement joins TRBV2 to TRBJ2-5; 9 bases align to TRBD1. Germline CDR1 and CDR2: SNHLY and FYNNEI. The length of the CDR3 is 14 residues. With 6 bases clipped from V and 5 bases from J, the junction kept 7 bases outside the gene matches. The CDR3 loop is CASRRDRVVETQYF. The DNA for the CDR3 is TGTGCCAGCAGGAGGGACAGGGTAGTGGAGACCCAGTACTTC.